Listed below are T cell receptor beta chains from one sample, sequenced in a study of control samples from healthy donors and cancer patients. This table comes from immunoSEQ multiplex PCR, and its TCRdb copy is limited to in-frame clones, with some not included. The sample has some 74,000 clones; 70% to 90% are singletons. Sequenced input: blood. The receptors originated from a woman between 45 and 65 years old in good health. Both conserved end residues are part of each CDR3. The order of the fields is J gene, D gene, clone size, V gene, CDR3 DNA, CDR3 protein. A D gene is named only where the DNA matches it firmly. Clone size is given for some rows only: seen once, a few or many times, or a class if the clone is expanded.

J gene: TRBJ1-2
D gene: -
clone size: few
V gene: TRBV7-2
CDR3 DNA: TGTGCCAGCAGCTTAGCGCAAGGGTTACTCTATGGCTACACCTTC
CDR3 protein: CASSLAQGLLYGYTF

J gene: TRBJ2-2
D gene: TRBD1
clone size: -
V gene: TRBV19
CDR3 DNA: TGTGCCAGTAGTTCGGCGGGACAGGCGGGCGGGGAGCTGTTTTTT
CDR3 protein: CASSSAGQAGGELFF

J gene: TRBJ1-2
D gene: -
clone size: -
V gene: TRBV27
CDR3 DNA: TGTGCCAGCAGTTTATTAGGTTTGGGGAAAGGGAACTATGGCTACACCTTC
CDR3 protein: CASSLLGLGKGNYGYTF

J gene: TRBJ2-2
D gene: -
clone size: -
V gene: TRBV19
CDR3 DNA: TGTGCCAGTAGTATTTTGGTGTTGGGCACCGGGGAGCTGTTTTTT
CDR3 protein: CASSILVLGTGELFF

J gene: TRBJ1-1
D gene: TRBD1
clone size: -
V gene: TRBV27
CDR3 DNA: TGTGCCAGCAGTTTCGACCGACAGGGGGATAAAGCTTTCTTT
CDR3 protein: CASSFDRQGDKAFF

J gene: TRBJ1-1
D gene: -
clone size: -
V gene: TRBV7-8
CDR3 DNA: TGTGCCAGCAGCTTAGGAGAAGGGAGGGAAGCTTTCTTT
CDR3 protein: CASSLGEGREAFF

J gene: TRBJ1-1
D gene: TRBD1
clone size: -
V gene: TRBV6-1
CDR3 DNA: TGTGCCAGCAGTGAATCACAGGGGGCCTTCGCTTTCTTT
CDR3 protein: CASSESQGAFAFF

J gene: TRBJ1-3
D gene: -
clone size: -
V gene: TRBV19
CDR3 DNA: TGTGCCAGTAGTATAGGTACTCTCTCTGGAAACACCATATATTTT
CDR3 protein: CASSIGTLSGNTIYF

J gene: TRBJ1-6
D gene: -
clone size: -
V gene: TRBV5-1
CDR3 DNA: TGCGCCAGCAGCTTGACAGATACCAATTCACCCCTCCACTTT
CDR3 protein: CASSLTDTNSPLHF

J gene: TRBJ1-2
D gene: -
clone size: -
V gene: TRBV19
CDR3 DNA: TGTGCCAGTAGTAGTCTTAGGGAAGCTAACTATGGCTACACCTTC
CDR3 protein: CASSSLREANYGYTF

J gene: TRBJ1-4
D gene: -
clone size: -
V gene: TRBV19
CDR3 DNA: TGTGCCAGTAGTATACAAATTAGCAATGAAAAACTGTTTTTT
CDR3 protein: CASSIQISNEKLFF

J gene: TRBJ2-7
D gene: -
clone size: -
V gene: TRBV24-1
CDR3 DNA: TGTGCCACCAGTGAAGCAGGGTCAACCTACGAGCAGTACTTC
CDR3 protein: CATSEAGSTYEQYF

J gene: TRBJ1-2
D gene: -
clone size: -
V gene: TRBV21-1
CDR3 DNA: TGTGCCAGCAACACAACCGGGACGGCCTATGGCTACACCTTC
CDR3 protein: CASNTTGTAYGYTF

J gene: TRBJ2-3
D gene: -
clone size: -
V gene: TRBV11-2
CDR3 DNA: TGTGCCAGCAGCTTATTAGTAGATACGCAGTATTTT
CDR3 protein: CASSLLVDTQYF

J gene: TRBJ2-7
D gene: -
clone size: -
V gene: TRBV10-3
CDR3 DNA: TGTGCCATCAGTGAGGGTCCGATCGCCTCCTACGAGCAGTACTTC
CDR3 protein: CAISEGPIASYEQYF

J gene: TRBJ1-1
D gene: TRBD1
clone size: -
V gene: TRBV11-2
CDR3 DNA: TGTGCCAGCAGCCCGGACAGGGACGAAGCTTTCTTT
CDR3 protein: CASSPDRDEAFF

J gene: TRBJ1-1
D gene: -
clone size: -
V gene: TRBV5-6
CDR3 DNA: TGTGCCAGCAGCTTGACAAAGGGCTCTGAAGCTTTCTTT
CDR3 protein: CASSLTKGSEAFF

J gene: TRBJ2-1
D gene: TRBD2
clone size: -
V gene: TRBV3-1/TRBV3-2
CDR3 DNA: TGTGCCAGCAGCCAAGACAGCGGGGGAGCAGATGAGCAGTTCTTC
CDR3 protein: CASSQDSGGADEQFF

J gene: TRBJ2-7
D gene: TRBD2
clone size: -
V gene: TRBV6-2/TRBV6-3
CDR3 DNA: TGTGCCAGCAGTCCCAGCGGGGGGTACTACGAGCAGTACTTC
CDR3 protein: CASSPSGGYYEQYF

J gene: TRBJ2-5
D gene: -
clone size: once
V gene: TRBV30
CDR3 DNA: TGTGCCTGGAGTGCGGACTGGCAAGAGACCCAGTACTTC
CDR3 protein: CAWSADWQETQYF

J gene: TRBJ2-7
D gene: -
clone size: -
V gene: TRBV5-1
CDR3 DNA: TGCGCCAGCAGCCCCGTCAGGGGCGAGCAGTACTTC
CDR3 protein: CASSPVRGEQYF

J gene: TRBJ2-3
D gene: -
clone size: -
V gene: TRBV20-1
CDR3 DNA: TGCAGTGCTAGTTCCGCGACAGGCGACAGCACAGATACGCAGTATTTT
CDR3 protein: CSASSATGDSTDTQYF

J gene: TRBJ2-3
D gene: -
clone size: once
V gene: TRBV5-1
CDR3 DNA: TGCGCCAGCAGCTTGGGATCGGGGTACACAGATACGCAGTATTTT
CDR3 protein: CASSLGSGYTDTQYF

J gene: TRBJ1-5
D gene: -
clone size: once
V gene: TRBV11-2
CDR3 DNA: TGTGCCAGCAGCTTAGCTTCGAATCAGCCCCAGCATTTT
CDR3 protein: CASSLASNQPQHF

J gene: TRBJ2-1
D gene: TRBD2
clone size: -
V gene: TRBV3-1/TRBV3-2
CDR3 DNA: TGTGCCAGCAGCCAAGAAGCGGGGGTTTACAATGAGCAGTTCTTC
CDR3 protein: CASSQEAGVYNEQFF

J gene: TRBJ2-4
D gene: TRBD2
clone size: -
V gene: TRBV7-2
CDR3 DNA: TGTGCCAGCAGCTTAGGCGGGGGGGAATACATTCAGTACTTC
CDR3 protein: CASSLGGGEYIQYF

J gene: TRBJ1-2
D gene: -
clone size: few
V gene: TRBV14
CDR3 DNA: TGTGCCAGCAGCGCGGAGAGTTACTATGGCTACACCTTC
CDR3 protein: CASSAESYYGYTF

J gene: TRBJ2-7
D gene: -
clone size: -
V gene: TRBV25-1
CDR3 DNA: TGTGCCAGCGCGAAGACTTTTACCTACGAGCAGTACTTC
CDR3 protein: CASAKTFTYEQYF

J gene: TRBJ2-7
D gene: TRBD1
clone size: -
V gene: TRBV11-2
CDR3 DNA: TGTGCCAGCAGCTCAAGACAGGGGGTCTACGAGCAGTACTTC
CDR3 protein: CASSSRQGVYEQYF